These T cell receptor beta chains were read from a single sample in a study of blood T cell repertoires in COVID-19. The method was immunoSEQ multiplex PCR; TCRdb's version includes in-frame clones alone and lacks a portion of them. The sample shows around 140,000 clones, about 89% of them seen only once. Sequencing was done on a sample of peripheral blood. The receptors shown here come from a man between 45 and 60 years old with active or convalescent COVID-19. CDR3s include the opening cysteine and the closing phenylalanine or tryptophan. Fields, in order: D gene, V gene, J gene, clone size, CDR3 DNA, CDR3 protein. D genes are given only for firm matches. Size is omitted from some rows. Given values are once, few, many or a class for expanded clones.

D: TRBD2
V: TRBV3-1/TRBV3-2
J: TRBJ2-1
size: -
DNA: TGTGCCAGCAGCCAAGATCTTCGTGGCGGGAGCAAGCAGTTCTTC
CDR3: CASSQDLRGGSKQFF

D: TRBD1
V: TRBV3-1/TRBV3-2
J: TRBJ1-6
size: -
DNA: TGTGCCAGCAGCCAAGTGGGGACAGGGCTAAATTCACCCCTCCACTTT
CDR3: CASSQVGTGLNSPLHF

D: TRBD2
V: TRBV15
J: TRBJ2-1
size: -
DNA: TGTGCCACCAGCAGCCCCTCCGGGACTAGCGGGAGAGGTGAGCAGTTCTTC
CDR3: CATSSPSGTSGRGEQFF

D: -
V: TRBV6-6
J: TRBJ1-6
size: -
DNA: TGTGCCAGCAGCCCAGGGGTATCACCCCTCCACTTT
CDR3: CASSPGVSPLHF

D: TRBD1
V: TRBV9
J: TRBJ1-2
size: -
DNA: TGTGCCAGCAGCGGACAGGGGACTAACTATGGCTACACCTTC
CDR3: CASSGQGTNYGYTF

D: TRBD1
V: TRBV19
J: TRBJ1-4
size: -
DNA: TGTGCCAGTAGCCCCTCCGGGACAGGGGAAAAACTGTTTTTT
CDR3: CASSPSGTGEKLFF

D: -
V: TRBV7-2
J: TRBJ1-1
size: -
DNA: TGTGCCAGCAGCTTAGCGCGGGGCTCTGAAGCTTTCTTT
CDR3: CASSLARGSEAFF

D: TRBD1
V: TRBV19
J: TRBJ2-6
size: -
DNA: TGTGCCAGTGGGCAGGGACAGGGGGCAACTGGGGCCAACGTCCTGACTTTC
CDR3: CASGQGQGATGANVLTF

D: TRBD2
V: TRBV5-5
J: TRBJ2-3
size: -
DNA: TGTGCCAGCAGCTCCCGCGGGGAACCGAGCGGGGCAGATACGCAGTATTTT
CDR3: CASSSRGEPSGADTQYF

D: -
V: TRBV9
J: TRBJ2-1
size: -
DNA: TGTGCCAGCAGCGCCTCTAGCCTGGGTGAGCAGTTCTTC
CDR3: CASSASSLGEQFF

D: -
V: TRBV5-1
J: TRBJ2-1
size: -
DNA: TGCGCCAGCAGCTCCGGCCTTGGGCCGCTTAATGAGCAGTTCTTC
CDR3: CASSSGLGPLNEQFF

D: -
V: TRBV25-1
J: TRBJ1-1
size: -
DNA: TGTGCCAGCAGTCAGACAGGCTTCAGGGCTTTCTTT
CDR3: CASSQTGFRAFF

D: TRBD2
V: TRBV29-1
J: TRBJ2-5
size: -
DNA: TGCAGCGGACTCCCGACTAGCGGGGAACAAGAGACCCAGTACTTC
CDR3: CSGLPTSGEQETQYF

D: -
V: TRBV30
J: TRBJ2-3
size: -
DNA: TGTGCCTGGAGTCATAAAGGGGCCGATACGCAGTATTTT
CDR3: CAWSHKGADTQYF

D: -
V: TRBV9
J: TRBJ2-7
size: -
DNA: TGTGCCAGCAGCGTACAGGGGTCCTACGAGCAGTACTTC
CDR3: CASSVQGSYEQYF

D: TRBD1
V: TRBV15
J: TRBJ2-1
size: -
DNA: TGTGCCACCAGCTTGGACAGGGTGGGCAATGAGCAGTTCTTC
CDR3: CATSLDRVGNEQFF

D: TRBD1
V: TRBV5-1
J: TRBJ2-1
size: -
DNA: TGCGCCAGCAGCTTGATGGGACAGGGGTATGAGCAGTTCTTC
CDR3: CASSLMGQGYEQFF

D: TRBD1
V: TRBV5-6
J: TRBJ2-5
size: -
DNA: TGTGCCAGCAGCTCGACAGGGGTGACCCAATACTTC
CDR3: CASSSTGVTQYF

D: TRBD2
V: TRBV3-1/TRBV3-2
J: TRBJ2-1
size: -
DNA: TGTGCCAGCAGCCCTTTTCGGGCGGGGGGGACTAGCAATGAGCAGTTCTTC
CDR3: CASSPFRAGGTSNEQFF

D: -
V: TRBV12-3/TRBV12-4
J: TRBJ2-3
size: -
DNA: TGTGCCAGCAGACGGGGCACAGATACGCAGTATTTT
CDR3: CASRRGTDTQYF

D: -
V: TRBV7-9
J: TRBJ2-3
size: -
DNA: TGTGCCAGCAGCGCTCGGTGGCAGGGAAGCACAGATACGCAGTATTTT
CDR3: CASSARWQGSTDTQYF

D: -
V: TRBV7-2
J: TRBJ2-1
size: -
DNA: TGTGCCAGCAGCTTAGTTGTCAGGGCTCAGGCGGATGAGCAGTTCTTC
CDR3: CASSLVVRAQADEQFF

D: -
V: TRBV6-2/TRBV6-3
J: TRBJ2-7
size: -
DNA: TGTGCCAGCAGTTACTCTGAGGGCTCCTACGAGCAGTACTTC
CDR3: CASSYSEGSYEQYF

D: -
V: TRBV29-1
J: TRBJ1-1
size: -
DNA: TGCAGCGTTGAAGTTTTCAGGACAGCGAACACTGAAGCTTTCTTT
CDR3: CSVEVFRTANTEAFF

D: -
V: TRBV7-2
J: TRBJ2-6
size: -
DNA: TGTGCCAGCAGCTTAGCGGGCAGTTCGGCTGGGGCCAACGTCCTGACTTTC
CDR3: CASSLAGSSAGANVLTF

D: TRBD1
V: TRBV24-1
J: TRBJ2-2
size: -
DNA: TGTGCCACCAGCCCTAGGGGGACAGGGTTCACCGGGGAGCTGTTTTTT
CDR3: CATSPRGTGFTGELFF

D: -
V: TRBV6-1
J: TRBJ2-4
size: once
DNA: TGTGCCAGCAGTGAAGTTGGGCTTTCCTACCCAACAAACATTCAGTACTTC
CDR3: CASSEVGLSYPTNIQYF

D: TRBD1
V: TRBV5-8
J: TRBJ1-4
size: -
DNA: TGTGCCAGCAGCTTCTTGTGGGGACAGCAGAATGAAAAACTGTTTTTT
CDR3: CASSFLWGQQNEKLFF

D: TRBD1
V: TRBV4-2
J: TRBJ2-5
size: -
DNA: TGTGCCAGCAGCCAAGATTTACAGGGGGCCCTTCGCCCCATGTACTTC
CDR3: CASSQDLQGALRPMYF

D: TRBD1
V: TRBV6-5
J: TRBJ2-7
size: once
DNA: TGTGCCAGCAGACCCGGGACAGGGTTCTACGAGCAGTACTTC
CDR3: CASRPGTGFYEQYF

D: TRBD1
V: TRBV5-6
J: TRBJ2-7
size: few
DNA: TGTGCCAGCAGCTTACAACAGGGGAGATACGAGCAGTACTTC
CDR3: CASSLQQGRYEQYF

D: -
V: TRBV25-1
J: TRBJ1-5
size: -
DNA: TGTGCCAGCAGTGAGGCGGAGTGGGAGCCCCAGCATTTT
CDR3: CASSEAEWEPQHF

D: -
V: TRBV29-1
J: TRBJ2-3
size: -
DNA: TGCAGCGCGCCAGAGGGTGCAGATACGCAGTATTTT
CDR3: CSAPEGADTQYF

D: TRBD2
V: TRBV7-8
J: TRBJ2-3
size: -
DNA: TGTGCCAGCAGCTTATACGGGGGGGGCACAGATACGCAGTATTTT
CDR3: CASSLYGGGTDTQYF

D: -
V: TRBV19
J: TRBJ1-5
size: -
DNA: TGTGCCAGTAGTATAAGGGGGTTTGGCAATCAGCCCCAGCATTTT
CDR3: CASSIRGFGNQPQHF

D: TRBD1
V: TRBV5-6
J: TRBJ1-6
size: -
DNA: TGTGCCAGCACCCCCGGCGGGACAGACCATTCACCCCTCCACTTT
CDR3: CASTPGGTDHSPLHF

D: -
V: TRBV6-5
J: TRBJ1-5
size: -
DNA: TGTGCCAGCAGGAAGATACAGGGCGGACAGCCCCAGCATTTT
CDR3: CASRKIQGGQPQHF

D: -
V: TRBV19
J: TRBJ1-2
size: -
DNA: TGTGCCAGTAGACAAAGCTATGGCTACACCTTC
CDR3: CASRQSYGYTF

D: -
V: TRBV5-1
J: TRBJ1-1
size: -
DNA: TGCGCCAGCAGCTTGGCCGGGACATTGAACACTGAAGCTTTCTTT
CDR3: CASSLAGTLNTEAFF

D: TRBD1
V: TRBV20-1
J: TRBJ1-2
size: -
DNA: TGCAGTGCTAGTTCAATGAGAGGGACAGGGTATGGCTACACCTTC
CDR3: CSASSMRGTGYGYTF

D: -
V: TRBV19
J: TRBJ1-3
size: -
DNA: TGTGCCAGTAGTATGCCAGAAGAAAACACCATATATTTT
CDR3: CASSMPEENTIYF

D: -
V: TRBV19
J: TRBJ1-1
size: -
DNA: TGTGCCAGTAGTACCACTCCGGGGGGCACTGAAGCTTTCTTT
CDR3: CASSTTPGGTEAFF

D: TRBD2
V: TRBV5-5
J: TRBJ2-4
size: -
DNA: TGTGCCAGCAGCGGGGGGACTAGCACCTCAAACATTCAGTACTTC
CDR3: CASSGGTSTSNIQYF

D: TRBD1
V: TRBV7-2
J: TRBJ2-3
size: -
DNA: TGTGCCAGCAGCTTAGTGGCAGGGGGTAGTGATACGCAGTATTTT
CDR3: CASSLVAGGSDTQYF

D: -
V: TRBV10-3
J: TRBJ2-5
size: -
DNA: TGTGCCATCAGTGAGCTGAACCCTCGAGAGTTCGAGACCCAGTACTTC
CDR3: CAISELNPREFETQYF

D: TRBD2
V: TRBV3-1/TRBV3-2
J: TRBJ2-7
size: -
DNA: TGTGCCAGCAGCCAGGTCGCTAGCGGGAGTGGGGAGCAGTACTTC
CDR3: CASSQVASGSGEQYF

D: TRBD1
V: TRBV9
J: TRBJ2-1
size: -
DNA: TGTGCCAGCAGCGTGCTCGACAGGGGGCAGCAGTTCTTC
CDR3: CASSVLDRGQQFF

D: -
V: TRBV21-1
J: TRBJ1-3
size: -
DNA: TGTGCCAGCAGCAAAAGGACGACAGGGCGTTCTGGAAACACCATATATTTT
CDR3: CASSKRTTGRSGNTIYF

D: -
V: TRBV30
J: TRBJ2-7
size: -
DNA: TGTGCCTGGAGGGGTTCACAGGGTTCTGCCTACGAGCAGTACTTC
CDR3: CAWRGSQGSAYEQYF

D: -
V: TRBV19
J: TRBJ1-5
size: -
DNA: TGTGCCAGTAGTGCGGGGGGCGAGCTCAGTCAGCCCCAGCATTTT
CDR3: CASSAGGELSQPQHF

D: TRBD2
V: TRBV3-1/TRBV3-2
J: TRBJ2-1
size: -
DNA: TGTGCCAGCAGCCAGAACACTAGCGGATCCTACAATGAGCAGTTCTTC
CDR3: CASSQNTSGSYNEQFF

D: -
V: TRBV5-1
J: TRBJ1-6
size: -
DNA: TGCGCCAGCAGCTTGGCCCCGGGACTTTATAATTCACCCCTCCACTTT
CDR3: CASSLAPGLYNSPLHF

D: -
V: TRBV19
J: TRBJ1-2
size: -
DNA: TGTGCCAGTAGGATCGACAGGAACTATGGCTACACCTTC
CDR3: CASRIDRNYGYTF

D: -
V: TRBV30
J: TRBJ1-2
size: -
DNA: TGTGCCTGGACCTTTTGGGGCCGCGCGAACTATGGCTACACCTTC
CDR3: CAWTFWGRANYGYTF

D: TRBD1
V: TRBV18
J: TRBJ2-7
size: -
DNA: TGTGCCAGCTCATTACGGACAGGGACGATCTCCTACGAGCAGTACTTC
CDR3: CASSLRTGTISYEQYF

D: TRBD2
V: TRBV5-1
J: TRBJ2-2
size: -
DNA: TGCGCCAGCAGCTTTGCTAGCGGGTCGGTCGGGGAGCTGTTTTTT
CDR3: CASSFASGSVGELFF

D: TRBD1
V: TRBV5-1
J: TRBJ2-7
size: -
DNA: TGCGCCAGCAGCTCGACCGGGACAGGGGGCGAAGGCGAGCAGTACTTC
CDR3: CASSSTGTGGEGEQYF

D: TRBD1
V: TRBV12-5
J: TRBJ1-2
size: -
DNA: TGTGCTAGTGGTTTGGTACTAGCCAGGGGGGTCGGCTACACCTTC
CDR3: CASGLVLARGVGYTF

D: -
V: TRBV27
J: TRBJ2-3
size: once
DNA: TGTGCCAGCAGGCTCGGGAGCACAGATACGCAGTATTTT
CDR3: CASRLGSTDTQYF

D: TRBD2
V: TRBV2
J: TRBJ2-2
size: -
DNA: TGTGCCAGCACTCGGGATTTAGCGGGGGGGCTCACCGGGGAGCTGTTTTTT
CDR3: CASTRDLAGGLTGELFF